The entry below gives a single T cell receptor beta chain sequence along with its context. The data belong to a study of T cell responses to AZD1222 COVID-19 vaccine. The method was immunoSEQ multiplex PCR; TCRdb's version includes in-frame clones alone and lacks a portion of them. The sample has 90,000 to 110,000 clones, 82% seen once. Germline loops: CDR1 KGHSH, CDR2 LQKENI. This CDR3 has 14 residues. The V segment lost 2 bases and the J segment 6 bases; nucleotides outside the gene matches: 6. The chain combines TRBV18 with TRBJ1-2, with 7 positions matching TRBD1. The TCR was taken from an adult in good health. The starting material was peripheral blood, obtained on day 0 of AZD1222 vaccination. CDR3 amino acids: CASSPMRQGDGYTF. DNA for the CDR3: TGTGCCAGCTCACCAATGAGGCAGGGGGATGGCTACACCTTC.